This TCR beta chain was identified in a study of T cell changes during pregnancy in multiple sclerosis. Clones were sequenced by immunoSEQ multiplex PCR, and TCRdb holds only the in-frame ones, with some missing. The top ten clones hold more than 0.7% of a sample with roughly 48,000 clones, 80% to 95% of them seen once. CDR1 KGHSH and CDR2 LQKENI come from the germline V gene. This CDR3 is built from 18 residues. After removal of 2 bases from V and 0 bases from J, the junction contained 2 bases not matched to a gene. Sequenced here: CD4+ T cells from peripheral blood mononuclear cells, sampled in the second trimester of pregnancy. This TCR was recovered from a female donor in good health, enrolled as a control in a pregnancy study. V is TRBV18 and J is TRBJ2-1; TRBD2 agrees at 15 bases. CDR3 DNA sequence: TGTGCCAGCTCACCAAGGACTAGCGGGGGGGGCTCCTACAATGAGCAGTTCTTC. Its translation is CASSPRTSGGGSYNEQFF. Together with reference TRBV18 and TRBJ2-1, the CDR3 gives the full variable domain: NAGVMQNPRHLVRRRGQEARLRCSPMKGHSHVYWYRQLPEEGLKFMVYLQKENIIDESGMPKERFSAEFPKEGPSILRIQQVVRGDSAAYFCASSPRTSGGGSYNEQFFGPGTRLTVL.